This T cell receptor (beta chain) was sequenced during a study of low-dose radiotherapy and immunotherapy resistance in tumors. Study summary: Every six weeks patients received intravenous ipilimumab 1 mg/kg, and every two weeks they received intravenous nivolumab 240 mg.

This clonotype was seen many times. Germline V gives CDR1 SGHNT, CDR2 YENEEA. Trimming took off 7 bases at V and 5 bases at J, with 21 bases between the two ends. This CDR3 is built from 15 residues. Gene-specific TRAV and TRBV primers were used for first-strand cDNA, covering alpha and beta chains. A constant-region primer paired with the V-primer adapter amplified TCRs over about 19 PCR cycles. TCRdb reprocessed the reads with MiXCR, giving one entry per CDR3 protein. The sample contains some 71,000 distinct CDR3 sequences, roughly 30% of which appear only once. Time point indicated: before trial treatment. Low-dose radiotherapy and low-dose cyclophosphamide, together with aspirin, ipilimumab and nivolumab, were given to donors.

J is TRBJ2-7 and V is TRBV11-3; a weak D match, TRBD2 (5 bases). The specimen was PBMCs, collected before treatment. The sequence was collected from a female donor with ovarian cancer. In DNA form, the CDR3 reads TGTGCCAGCAACCCCCGGGGAGACGTAGACGACGAGCAGTACTTC. It is translated as CASNPRGDVDDEQYF.